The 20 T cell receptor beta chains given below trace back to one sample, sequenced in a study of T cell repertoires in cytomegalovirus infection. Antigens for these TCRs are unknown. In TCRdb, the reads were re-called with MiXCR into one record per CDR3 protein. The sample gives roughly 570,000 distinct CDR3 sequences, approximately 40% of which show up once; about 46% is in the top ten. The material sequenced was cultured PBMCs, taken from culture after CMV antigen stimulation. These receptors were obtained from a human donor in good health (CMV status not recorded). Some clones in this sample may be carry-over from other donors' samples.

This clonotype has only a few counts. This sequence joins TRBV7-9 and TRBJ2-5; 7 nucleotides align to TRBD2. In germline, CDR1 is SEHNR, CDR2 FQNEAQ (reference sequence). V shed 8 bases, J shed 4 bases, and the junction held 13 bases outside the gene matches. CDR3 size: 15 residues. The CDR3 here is CASSADRGDRETQYF. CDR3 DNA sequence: TGTGCCAGCTCGGCGGATCGGGGGGATCGAGAGACCCAGTACTTC.

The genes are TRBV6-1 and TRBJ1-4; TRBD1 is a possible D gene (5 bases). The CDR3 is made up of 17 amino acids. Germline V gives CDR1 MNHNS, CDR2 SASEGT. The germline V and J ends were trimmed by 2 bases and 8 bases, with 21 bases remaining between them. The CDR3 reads CASSEISGTLNPEKLFF. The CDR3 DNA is TGTGCCAGCAGTGAAATCTCAGGGACCTTAAATCCGGAAAAACTGTTTTTT.

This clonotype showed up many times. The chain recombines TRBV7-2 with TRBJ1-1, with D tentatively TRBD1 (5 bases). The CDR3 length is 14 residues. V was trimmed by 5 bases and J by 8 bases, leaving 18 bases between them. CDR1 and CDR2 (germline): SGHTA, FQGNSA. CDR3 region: CASSPNNAGNEAFF. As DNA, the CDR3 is TGTGCCAGCAGCCCCAACAACGCAGGGAACGAAGCTTTCTTT. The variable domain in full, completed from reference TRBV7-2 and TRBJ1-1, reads GAGVSQSPSNKVTEKGKDVELRCDPISGHTALYWYRQSLGQGLEFLIYFQGNSAPDKSGLPSDRFSAERTGGSVSTLTIQRTQQEDSAVYLCASSPNNAGNEAFFGQGTRLTVV.

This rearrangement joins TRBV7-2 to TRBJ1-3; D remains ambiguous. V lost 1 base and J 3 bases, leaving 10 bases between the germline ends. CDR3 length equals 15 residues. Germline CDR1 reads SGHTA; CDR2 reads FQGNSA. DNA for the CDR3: TGTGCCAGCAGCTTAGGGACGGTGTTTGGAAACACCATATATTTT. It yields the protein CASSLGTVFGNTIYF.

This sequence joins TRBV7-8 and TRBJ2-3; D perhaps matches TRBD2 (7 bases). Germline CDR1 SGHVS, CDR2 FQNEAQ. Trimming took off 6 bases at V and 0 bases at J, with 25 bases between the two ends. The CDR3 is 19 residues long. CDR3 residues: CASRPGGGGRKPSTDTQYF. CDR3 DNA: TGTGCCAGCAGGCCAGGTGGCGGGGGCCGGAAGCCTAGCACAGATACGCAGTATTTT.

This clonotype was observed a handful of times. As DNA, the CDR3 is TGTGCCAGCAGCTTAGAGGTAGCGGGAGGGCCGCACAATGAGCAGTTCTTC. Translating gives CASSLEVAGGPHNEQFF. V usage is TRBV11-3 and J usage is TRBJ2-1, with 11 bases aligning to TRBD2. The CDR3 totals 17 residues. Losses at the gene ends were 0 bases for V and 5 bases for J; bases not matched to a gene: 6. The germline gives CDR1 SGHNT, CDR2 YENEEA.

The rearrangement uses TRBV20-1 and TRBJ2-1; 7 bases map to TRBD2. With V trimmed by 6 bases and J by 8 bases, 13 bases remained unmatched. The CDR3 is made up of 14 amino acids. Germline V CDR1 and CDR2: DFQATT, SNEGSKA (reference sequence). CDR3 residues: CSARLARFQYEQFF. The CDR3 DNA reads TGCAGTGCAAGACTAGCTCGGTTTCAGTATGAGCAGTTCTTC.

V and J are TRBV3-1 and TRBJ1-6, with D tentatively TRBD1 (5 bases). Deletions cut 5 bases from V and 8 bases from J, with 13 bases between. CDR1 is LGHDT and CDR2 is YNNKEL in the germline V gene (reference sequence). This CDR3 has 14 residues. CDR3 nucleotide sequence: TGTGCCAGCAGCTCCGGGACGGCTGATTCACCCCTCCACTTT. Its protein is CASSSGTADSPLHF.

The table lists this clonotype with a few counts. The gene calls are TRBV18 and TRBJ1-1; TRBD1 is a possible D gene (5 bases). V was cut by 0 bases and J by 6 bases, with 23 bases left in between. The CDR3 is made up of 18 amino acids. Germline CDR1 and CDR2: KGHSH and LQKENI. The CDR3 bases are TGTGCCAGCTCACCACCGGGACCCCTTATCACTTTTCCACCTGAAGCTTTCTTT. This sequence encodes CASSPPGPLITFPPEAFF.

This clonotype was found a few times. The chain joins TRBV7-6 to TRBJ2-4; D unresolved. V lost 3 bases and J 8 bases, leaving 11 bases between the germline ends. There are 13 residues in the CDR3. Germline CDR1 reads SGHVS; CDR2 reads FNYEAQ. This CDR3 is CASSLVLGDIQYF. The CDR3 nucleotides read TGTGCCAGCAGCTTGGTTCTTGGGGACATTCAGTACTTC.

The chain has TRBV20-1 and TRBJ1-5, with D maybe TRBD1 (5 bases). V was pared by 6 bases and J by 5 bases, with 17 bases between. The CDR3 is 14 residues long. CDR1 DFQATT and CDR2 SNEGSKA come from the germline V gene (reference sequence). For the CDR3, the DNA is TGCAGTGCCAGTAGGGGCCCTAACTATCAGCCCCAGCATTTT. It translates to CSASRGPNYQPQHF.

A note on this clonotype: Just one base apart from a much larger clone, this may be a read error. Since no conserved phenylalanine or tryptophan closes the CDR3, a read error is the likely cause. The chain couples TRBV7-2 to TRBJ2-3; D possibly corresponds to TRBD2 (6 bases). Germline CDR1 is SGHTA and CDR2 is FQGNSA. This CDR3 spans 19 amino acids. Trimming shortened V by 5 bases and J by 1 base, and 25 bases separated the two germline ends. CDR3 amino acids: CASSRIGRARLDRTDTQYL. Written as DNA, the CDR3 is TGTGCCAGCAGCCGTATAGGGCGCGCCCGACTAGACCGCACAGATACGCAGTATTTA.

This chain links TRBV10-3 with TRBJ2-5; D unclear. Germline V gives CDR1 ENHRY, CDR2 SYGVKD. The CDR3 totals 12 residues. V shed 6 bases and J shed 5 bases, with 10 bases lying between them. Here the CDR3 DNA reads TGTGCCATCAGCCAGATCGGGGAGACCCAGTACTTC. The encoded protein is CAISQIGETQYF.

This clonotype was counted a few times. Here the CDR3 reads CAISESAGSKNIQYF. The DNA of the CDR3 is TGTGCCATCAGTGAATCAGCGGGGAGCAAAAACATTCAGTACTTC. The chain employs TRBV10-3 and TRBJ2-4, with TRBD2 matching 7 bases. The germline V gene has CDR1 ENHRY and CDR2 SYGVKD. Unmatched junction bases numbered 5, after V lost 3 bases and J lost 3 bases. The CDR3 loop spans 15 amino acids.

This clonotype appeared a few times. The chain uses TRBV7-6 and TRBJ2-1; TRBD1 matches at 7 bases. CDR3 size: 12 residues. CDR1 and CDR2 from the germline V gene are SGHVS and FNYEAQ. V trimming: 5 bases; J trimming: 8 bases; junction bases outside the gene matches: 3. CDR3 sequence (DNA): TGTGCCAGCAGCCGGACAGGTGATGAGCAGTTCTTC. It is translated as CASSRTGDEQFF.

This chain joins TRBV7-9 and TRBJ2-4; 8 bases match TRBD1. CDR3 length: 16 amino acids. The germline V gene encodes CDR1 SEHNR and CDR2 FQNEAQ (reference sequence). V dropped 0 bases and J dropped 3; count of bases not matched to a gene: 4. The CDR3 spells CASSLAGTGVKNIQYF. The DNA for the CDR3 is TGTGCCAGCAGCTTAGCGGGGACAGGTGTCAAAAACATTCAGTACTTC.

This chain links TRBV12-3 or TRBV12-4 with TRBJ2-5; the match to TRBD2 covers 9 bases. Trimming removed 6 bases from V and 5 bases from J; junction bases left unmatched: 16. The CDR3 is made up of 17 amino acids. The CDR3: CASSWGRAGGPEETQYF. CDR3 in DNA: TGTGCCAGCAGCTGGGGTCGGGCGGGGGGGCCGGAGGAGACCCAGTACTTC.

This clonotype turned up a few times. Here the CDR3 DNA reads TGCGCCAGCAGCCAAGATTTGTTGGGAGGTATCACAGATACGCAGTATTTT. It encodes CASSQDLLGGITDTQYF. This chain links TRBV4-1 with TRBJ2-3; D might be TRBD2 (6 bases). Germline-derived CDR1 and CDR2 are MGHRA and YSYEKL. Trimming took 0 bases from V and 2 from J, leaving 15 bases between them. This CDR3 comprises 17 residues.

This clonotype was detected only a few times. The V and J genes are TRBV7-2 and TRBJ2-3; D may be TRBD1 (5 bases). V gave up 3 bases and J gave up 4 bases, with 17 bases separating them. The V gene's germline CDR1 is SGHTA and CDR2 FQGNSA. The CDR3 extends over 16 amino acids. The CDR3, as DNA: TGTGCCAGCAGCTTTGGGCGAGGACACCGGGCAGATACGCAGTATTTT. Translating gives CASSFGRGHRADTQYF.

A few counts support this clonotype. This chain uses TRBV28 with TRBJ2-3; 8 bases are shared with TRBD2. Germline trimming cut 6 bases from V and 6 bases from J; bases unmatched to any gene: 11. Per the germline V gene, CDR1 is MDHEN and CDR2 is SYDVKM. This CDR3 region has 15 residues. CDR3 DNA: TGTGCCAGCAGCCCTTCCGGGAGGGTGCTCGATACGCAGTATTTT. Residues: CASSPSGRVLDTQYF.